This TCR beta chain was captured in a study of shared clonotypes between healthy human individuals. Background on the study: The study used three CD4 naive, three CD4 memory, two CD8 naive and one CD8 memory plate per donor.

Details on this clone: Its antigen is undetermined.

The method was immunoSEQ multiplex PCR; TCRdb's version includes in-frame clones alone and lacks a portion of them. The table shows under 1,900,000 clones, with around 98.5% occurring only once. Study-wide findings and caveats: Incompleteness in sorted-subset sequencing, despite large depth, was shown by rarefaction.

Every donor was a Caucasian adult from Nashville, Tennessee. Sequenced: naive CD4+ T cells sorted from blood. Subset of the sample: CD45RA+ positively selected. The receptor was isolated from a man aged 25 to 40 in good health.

The CDR3 spells CASSPRTSGNGGGELFF. The DNA of the CDR3 is TGTGCCAGCTCACCACGGACTAGCGGGAATGGCGGCGGGGAGCTGTTTTTT. The gene calls are TRBV18 and TRBJ2-2; 12 nucleotides line up with TRBD2. The CDR3 extends over 17 amino acids. The germline V gene has CDR1 KGHSH and CDR2 LQKENI. The trim removed 1 base at V and 7 bases at J, leaving 7 bases unmatched.